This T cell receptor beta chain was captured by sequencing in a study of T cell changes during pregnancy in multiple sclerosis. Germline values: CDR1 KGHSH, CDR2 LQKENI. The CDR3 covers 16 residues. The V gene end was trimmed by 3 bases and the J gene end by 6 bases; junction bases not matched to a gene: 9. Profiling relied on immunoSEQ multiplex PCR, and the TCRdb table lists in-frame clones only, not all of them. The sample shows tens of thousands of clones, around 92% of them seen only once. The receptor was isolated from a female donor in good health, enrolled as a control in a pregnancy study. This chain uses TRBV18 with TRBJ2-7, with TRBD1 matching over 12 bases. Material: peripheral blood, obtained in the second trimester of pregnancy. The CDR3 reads CASSPQMGQGASEQYF. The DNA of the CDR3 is TGTGCCAGCTCACCGCAAATGGGACAGGGGGCCTCCGAGCAGTACTTC.